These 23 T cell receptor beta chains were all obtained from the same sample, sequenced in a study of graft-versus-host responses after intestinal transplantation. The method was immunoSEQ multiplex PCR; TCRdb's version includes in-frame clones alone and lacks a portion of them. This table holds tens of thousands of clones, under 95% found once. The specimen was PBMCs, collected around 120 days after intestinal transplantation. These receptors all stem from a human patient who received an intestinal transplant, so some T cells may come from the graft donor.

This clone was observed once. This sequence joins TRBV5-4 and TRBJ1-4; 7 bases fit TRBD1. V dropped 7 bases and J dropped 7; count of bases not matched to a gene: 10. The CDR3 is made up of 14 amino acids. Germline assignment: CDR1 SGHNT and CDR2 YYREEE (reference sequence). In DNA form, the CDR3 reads TGTGCCAGCGGCCAGGGGGGGCTTGTTGAAAAACTGTTTTTT. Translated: CASGQGGLVEKLFF.

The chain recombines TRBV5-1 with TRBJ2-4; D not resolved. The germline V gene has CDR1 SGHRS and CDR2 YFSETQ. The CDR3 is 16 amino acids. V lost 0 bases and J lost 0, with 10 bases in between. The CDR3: CASSLDGSSAKNIQYF. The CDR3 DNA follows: TGCGCCAGCAGCTTGGATGGCAGCTCAGCCAAAAACATTCAGTACTTC.

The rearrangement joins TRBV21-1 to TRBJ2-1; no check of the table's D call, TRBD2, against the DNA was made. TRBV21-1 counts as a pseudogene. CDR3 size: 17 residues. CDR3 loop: CASSDHVATHSDNEQFF. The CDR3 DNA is TGTGCCAGCAGCGATCATGTAGCTACACATTCCGACAATGAGCAGTTCTTC.

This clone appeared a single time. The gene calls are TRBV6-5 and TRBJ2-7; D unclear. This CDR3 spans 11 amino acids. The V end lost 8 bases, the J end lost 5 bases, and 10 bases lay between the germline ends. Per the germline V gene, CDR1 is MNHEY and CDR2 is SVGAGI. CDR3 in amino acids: CASGPPNEQYF. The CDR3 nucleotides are TGTGCCAGCGGTCCCCCCAACGAGCAGTACTTC.

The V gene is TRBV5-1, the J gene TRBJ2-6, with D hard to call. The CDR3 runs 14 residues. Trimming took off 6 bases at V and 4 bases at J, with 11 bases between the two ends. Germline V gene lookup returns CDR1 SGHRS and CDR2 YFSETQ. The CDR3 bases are TGCGCCAGCACCGACACGACAGGGGCCAACGTCCTGACTTTC. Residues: CASTDTTGANVLTF.

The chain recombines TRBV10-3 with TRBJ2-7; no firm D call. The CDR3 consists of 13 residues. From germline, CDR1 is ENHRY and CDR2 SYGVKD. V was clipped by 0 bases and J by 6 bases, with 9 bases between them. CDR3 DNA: TGTGCCATCAGTGAGTCGAAGGGTGCCGAGCAGTACTTC. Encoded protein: CAISESKGAEQYF.

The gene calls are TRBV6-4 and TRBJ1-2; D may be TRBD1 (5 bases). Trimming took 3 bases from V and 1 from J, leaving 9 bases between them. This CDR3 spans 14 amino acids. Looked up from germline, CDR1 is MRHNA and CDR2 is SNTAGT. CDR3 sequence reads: CASSEIGGNYGYTF. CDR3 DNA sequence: TGTGCCAGCAGTGAGATTGGGGGTAACTATGGCTACACCTTC.

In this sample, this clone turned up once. The CDR3 loop is CASSPGTEETQYF. As DNA, the CDR3 is TGTGCCAGCAGCCCGGGGACAGAAGAGACCCAGTACTTC. The gene calls are TRBV7-6 and TRBJ2-5, with TRBD1 matching 7 bases. This CDR3 has 13 residues. Losses at the gene ends were 5 bases for V and 3 bases for J; bases not matched to a gene: 3. Germline CDR1 reads SGHVS; CDR2 reads FNYEAQ.

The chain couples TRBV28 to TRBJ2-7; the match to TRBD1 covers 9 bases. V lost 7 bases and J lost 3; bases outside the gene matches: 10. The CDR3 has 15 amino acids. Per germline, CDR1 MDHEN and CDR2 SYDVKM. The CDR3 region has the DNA TGTGCCAGCACCAACTCACAGGGGGCGGGCTACGAGCAGTACTTC. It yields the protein CASTNSQGAGYEQYF.

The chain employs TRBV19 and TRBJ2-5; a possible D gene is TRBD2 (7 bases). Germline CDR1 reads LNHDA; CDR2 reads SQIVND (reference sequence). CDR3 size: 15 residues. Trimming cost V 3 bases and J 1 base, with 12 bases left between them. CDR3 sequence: CASSIRGASQETQYF. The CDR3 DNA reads TGTGCCAGTAGTATTCGGGGGGCGAGCCAAGAGACCCAGTACTTC.

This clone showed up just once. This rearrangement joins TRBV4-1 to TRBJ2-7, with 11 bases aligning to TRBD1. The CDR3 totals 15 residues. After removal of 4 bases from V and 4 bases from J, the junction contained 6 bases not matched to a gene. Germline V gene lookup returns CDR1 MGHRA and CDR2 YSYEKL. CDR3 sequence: CASSRRDRGIYEQYF. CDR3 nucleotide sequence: TGCGCCAGCAGCCGCCGGGACAGGGGGATTTACGAGCAGTACTTC.

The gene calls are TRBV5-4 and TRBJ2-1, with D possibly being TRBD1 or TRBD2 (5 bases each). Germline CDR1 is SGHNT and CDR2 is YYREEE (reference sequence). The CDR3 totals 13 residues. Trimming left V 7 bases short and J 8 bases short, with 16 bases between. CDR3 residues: CASQVGREYEQFF. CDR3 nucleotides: TGTGCCAGCCAGGTGGGCAGGGAGTATGAGCAGTTCTTC.

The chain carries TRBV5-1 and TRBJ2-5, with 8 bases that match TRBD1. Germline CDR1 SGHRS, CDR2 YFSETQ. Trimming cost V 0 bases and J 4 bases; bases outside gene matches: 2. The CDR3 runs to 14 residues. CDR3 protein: CASSLAGQGETQYF. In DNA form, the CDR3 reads TGCGCCAGCAGCTTGGCCGGACAGGGAGAGACCCAGTACTTC.

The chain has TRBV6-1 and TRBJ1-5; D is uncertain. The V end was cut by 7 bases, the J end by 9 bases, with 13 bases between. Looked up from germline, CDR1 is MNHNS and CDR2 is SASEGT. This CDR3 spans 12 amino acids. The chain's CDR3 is CASTGEMRPQHF. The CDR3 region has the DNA TGTGCCAGCACAGGCGAAATGCGGCCCCAGCATTTT.

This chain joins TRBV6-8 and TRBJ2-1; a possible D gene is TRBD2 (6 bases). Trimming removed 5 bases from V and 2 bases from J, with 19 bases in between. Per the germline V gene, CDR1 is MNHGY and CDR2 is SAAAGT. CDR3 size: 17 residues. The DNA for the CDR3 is TGTGCCAGCAGTCACAACCCTGTACGGGGGACCTACAATGAGCAGTTCTTC. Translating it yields CASSHNPVRGTYNEQFF.

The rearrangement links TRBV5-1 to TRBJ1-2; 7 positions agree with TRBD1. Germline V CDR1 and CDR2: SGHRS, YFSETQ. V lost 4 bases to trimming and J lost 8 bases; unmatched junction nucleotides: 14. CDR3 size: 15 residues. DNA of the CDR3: TGCGCCAGCAGCCCCTTAGAGGGGGCGGTTTGGGGCTACACCTTC. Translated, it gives CASSPLEGAVWGYTF.

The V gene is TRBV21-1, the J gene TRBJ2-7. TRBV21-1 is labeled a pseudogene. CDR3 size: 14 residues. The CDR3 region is CASSKPRGLYEQYF. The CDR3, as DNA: TGTGCCAGCAGCAAACCCAGGGGACTCTACGAGCAGTACTTC.

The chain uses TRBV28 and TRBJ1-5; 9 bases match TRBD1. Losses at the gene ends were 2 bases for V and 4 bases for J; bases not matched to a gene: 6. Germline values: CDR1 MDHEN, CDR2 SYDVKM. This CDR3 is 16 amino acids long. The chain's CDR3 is CASSLQIGQGNQPQHF. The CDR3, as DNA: TGTGCCAGCAGTTTACAGATAGGACAGGGGAATCAGCCCCAGCATTTT.

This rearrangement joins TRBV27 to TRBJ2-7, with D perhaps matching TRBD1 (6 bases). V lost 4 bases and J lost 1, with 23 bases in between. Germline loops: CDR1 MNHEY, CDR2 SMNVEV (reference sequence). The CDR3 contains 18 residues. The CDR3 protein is CASSSQIPLQGWSYEQYF. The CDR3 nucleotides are TGTGCCAGCAGTTCTCAAATACCCCTACAGGGTTGGTCCTACGAGCAGTACTTC.

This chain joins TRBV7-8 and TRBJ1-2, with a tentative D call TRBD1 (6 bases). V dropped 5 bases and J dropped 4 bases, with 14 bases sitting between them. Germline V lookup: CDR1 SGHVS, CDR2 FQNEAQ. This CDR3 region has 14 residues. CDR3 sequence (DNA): TGTGCCAGCAGCGTAGAATCGACAGGCTATGGCTACACCTTC. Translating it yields CASSVESTGYGYTF.

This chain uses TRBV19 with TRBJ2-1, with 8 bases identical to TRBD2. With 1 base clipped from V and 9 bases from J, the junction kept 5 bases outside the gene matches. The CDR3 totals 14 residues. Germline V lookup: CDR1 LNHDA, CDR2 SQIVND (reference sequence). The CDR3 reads CASSIAGTRLEQFF. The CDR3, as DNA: TGTGCCAGTAGTATAGCCGGGACTAGACTTGAGCAGTTCTTC.

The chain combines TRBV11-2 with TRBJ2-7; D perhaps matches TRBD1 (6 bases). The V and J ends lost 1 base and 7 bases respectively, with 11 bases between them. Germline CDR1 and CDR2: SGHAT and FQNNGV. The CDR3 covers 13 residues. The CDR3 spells CASSLGQEWEQYF. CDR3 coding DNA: TGTGCCAGCAGCTTAGGACAGGAGTGGGAGCAGTACTTC.

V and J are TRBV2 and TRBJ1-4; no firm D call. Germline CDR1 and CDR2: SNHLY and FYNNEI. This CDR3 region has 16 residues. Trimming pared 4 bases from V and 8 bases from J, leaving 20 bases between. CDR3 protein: CASSARAVGPGEKLFF. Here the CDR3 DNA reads TGTGCCAGCAGTGCAAGGGCCGTGGGCCCCGGAGAAAAACTGTTTTTT.